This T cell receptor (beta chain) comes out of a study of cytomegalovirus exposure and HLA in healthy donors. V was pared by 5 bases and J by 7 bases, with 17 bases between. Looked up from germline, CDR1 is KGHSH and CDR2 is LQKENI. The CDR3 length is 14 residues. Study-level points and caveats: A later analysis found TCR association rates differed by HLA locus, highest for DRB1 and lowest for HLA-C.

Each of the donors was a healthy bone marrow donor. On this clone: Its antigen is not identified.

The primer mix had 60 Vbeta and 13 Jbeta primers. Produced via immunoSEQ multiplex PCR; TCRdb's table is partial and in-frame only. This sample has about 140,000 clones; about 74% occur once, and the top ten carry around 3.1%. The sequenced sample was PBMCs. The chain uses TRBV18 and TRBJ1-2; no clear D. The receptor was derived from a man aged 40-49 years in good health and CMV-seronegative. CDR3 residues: CASSSTEVLSGYTF. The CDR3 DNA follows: TGTGCCAGCTCATCGACGGAGGTGCTCTCTGGCTACACCTTC.